This T cell receptor beta chain was recorded in a study of long-term antiretroviral therapy in people with HIV. Investigators performed immunoSEQ version v3.0 at survey level. Measured with immunoSEQ multiplex PCR; TCRdb has only the in-frame clones, and not every one. The table records 20,000 to 25,000 clones, 80% to 90% of them present only once. General study findings and limits: Relative to control repertoires, HIV repertoires exhibited narrower CDR3 length ranges.

The V end was cut by 0 bases, the J end by 9 bases, with 12 bases between. Germline CDR1 SNHLY, CDR2 FYNNEI. The CDR3 totals 14 residues. A note on this clone: The antigen is undetermined.

The chain joins TRBV2 to TRBJ1-5; D unclear. The specimen was unsorted PBMCs, collected 1.2 years after starting antiretroviral therapy. The TCR comes from a man aged 45-65 years with HIV. CDR3: CASSEALLVGPQHF. The CDR3 bases are TGTGCCAGCAGTGAAGCGCTCCTGGTGGGGCCCCAGCATTTT.